This passage covers 32 T cell receptor beta chains from one sample sequenced in a study of beta chain features in type 1 diabetes. Findings and caveats of the study: Type 1 diabetes patients had moderately but significantly shorter TCRB CDR3s in all four CD4+ subsets.

No antigens are known for them. The entirety of the isolated RNA underwent reverse transcription, so expressed TCRB transcripts were sequenced. The assay was immunoSEQ multiplex PCR, and TCRdb's table has in-frame clones only and misses some. The repertoire holds more than 100,000 clones, with 16% as singletons. Sample: central memory CD4+ T cells from blood. All receptors come from a man between 25 and 39 years old with type 1 diabetes.

This chain joins TRBV7-9 and TRBJ2-7; a weak D match, TRBD1 (5 bases). The CDR3 totals 15 residues. CDR1 and CDR2 from the germline V gene are SEHNR and FQNEAQ (reference sequence). Trimming stripped 2 bases from V and 1 base from J, with 12 bases between. The CDR3 sequence: CASSLYQGPSYEQYF. The CDR3 DNA sequence: TGTGCCAGCAGCTTATACCAGGGTCCGTCCTACGAGCAGTACTTC.

This clone was seen more than once but under ten times. The chain joins TRBV7-8 to TRBJ2-5; TRBD1 agrees at 8 bases. The J call may be mistaken, given a closer DNA end match to TRBJ2-7. Germline V CDR1 and CDR2: SGHVS, FQNEAQ. The length of the CDR3 is 14 residues. CDR3 nucleotides: TGTGCCAGCAGCTATGGAACAGGGGGCTACGAGCAGTACTTC. Encoded protein: CASSYGTGGYEQYF.

CDR3 protein: CASSGNREGEQFF. In DNA form, the CDR3 reads TGTGCCAGCAGTGGCAACAGGGAAGGCGAGCAGTTCTTC. V is TRBV6-1 and J is TRBJ2-1, with D tentatively TRBD1 (6 bases). Germline CDR1 is MNHNS and CDR2 is SASEGT. The CDR3 is made up of 13 amino acids. With 4 bases removed from V and 10 bases from J, the gap between germline ends came to 14 bases.

This clone was seen a handful of times. J is TRBJ2-3 and V is TRBV11-2; 13 nucleotides line up with TRBD2. Germline lookup yields CDR1 SGHAT and CDR2 FQNNGV. This CDR3 has 16 amino acids. Unmatched junction bases numbered 8, after V lost 6 bases and J lost 5 bases. The CDR3 here is CASRPLAGGRRDTQYF. The DNA of the CDR3 is TGTGCCAGCAGGCCACTAGCGGGGGGGCGTAGAGATACGCAGTATTTT.

The gene calls are TRBV6-1 and TRBJ2-3; D not certain. CDR3 length: 11 residues. V was shortened by 7 bases and J by 5 bases, with 7 bases between the two germline ends. The germline gives CDR1 MNHNS, CDR2 SASEGT. The CDR3 here is CASNPEDTQYF. As DNA, the CDR3 is TGTGCCAGCAACCCGGAAGATACGCAGTATTTT.

This clone has only a few counts. This chain joins TRBV18 and TRBJ2-7; TRBD1 is a possible D gene (6 bases). Trimming took 6 bases from V and 5 from J, leaving 14 bases between them. The CDR3 has 13 residues. The germline V gene has CDR1 KGHSH and CDR2 LQKENI. The CDR3 loop is CASSSGHGNEQYF. CDR3 sequence (DNA): TGTGCCAGCTCCTCGGGACACGGTAACGAGCAGTACTTC.

This chain joins TRBV4-1 and TRBJ2-2; 8 bases map to TRBD1. The V segment lost 4 bases and the J segment 4 bases; nucleotides outside the gene matches: 5. CDR1 and CDR2 from the germline V gene are MGHRA and YSYEKL. The CDR3 consists of 15 residues. Written as DNA, the CDR3 is TGCGCCAGCAGCCGTGGACAGGGATTCACCGGGGAGCTGTTTTTT. Its translation: CASSRGQGFTGELFF.

The rearrangement links TRBV7-2 to TRBJ2-7; TRBD1 matches at 10 bases. J was trimmed by 4 bases and V by 5 bases; bases with no gene match: 8. Germline CDR1 SGHTA, CDR2 FQGNSA. There are 15 residues in the CDR3. The CDR3 protein is CASSPSGQGIYEQYF. The DNA of the CDR3 is TGTGCCAGCAGCCCGTCGGGACAGGGGATATACGAGCAGTACTTC.

A few counts support this clone. The V call is TRBV29-1, the J call TRBJ2-1, with no clear D. From germline, CDR1 is SQVTM and CDR2 ANQGSEA. Trimming cost V 3 bases and J 8 bases, with 8 bases left between them. The CDR3 spans 11 residues. The CDR3 nucleotides are TGCAGCGTTGACGGGCTAGATGAGCAGTTCTTC. This sequence encodes CSVDGLDEQFF.

The chain recombines TRBV14 with TRBJ1-3; D is undetermined. V was clipped by 2 bases and J by 4 bases, with 6 bases between them. Germline V gene lookup returns CDR1 SGHDN and CDR2 FVKESK. This CDR3 spans 13 amino acids. CDR3 loop: CASSQTEGNTIYF. The CDR3 coding sequence is TGTGCCAGCAGCCAAACCGAGGGAAACACCATATATTTT.

CDR3 region: CSVEGDSTDTQYF. The CDR3 DNA sequence: TGCAGCGTTGAGGGGGATAGCACAGATACGCAGTATTTT. V is TRBV29-1 and J is TRBJ2-3; tentatively, D is TRBD1 or TRBD2 (5 bases each). The CDR3 runs 13 residues. Trimming shortened V by 3 bases and J by 0 bases, and 7 bases separated the two germline ends. Per germline, CDR1 SQVTM and CDR2 ANQGSEA.

This clone was seen only a few times. This sequence joins TRBV19 and TRBJ2-7; D possibly matches TRBD1 or TRBD2 (5 bases each). Germline loops: CDR1 LNHDA, CDR2 SQIVND (reference sequence). Trimming removed 6 bases from V and 2 bases from J, with 17 bases in between. The CDR3 is 15 amino acids. This CDR3 is CASRRLRDGPYEQYF. The CDR3 nucleotides are TGTGCCAGTAGAAGACTTCGGGACGGTCCCTACGAGCAGTACTTC.

The chain carries TRBV29-1 and TRBJ2-3; 8 nucleotides agree with TRBD1. The CDR3 covers 15 residues. V gave up 3 bases and J gave up 2 bases; unmatched junction bases: 7. From germline, CDR1 is SQVTM and CDR2 ANQGSEA. CDR3 in DNA: TGCAGCGTTGACCTTTGGACAGGGCCCACAGATACGCAGTATTTT. It translates to CSVDLWTGPTDTQYF.

This clone was seen only a few times. The chain carries TRBV6-5 and TRBJ2-3; 8 nucleotides line up with TRBD1. V trimming: 0 bases; J trimming: 2 bases; junction bases outside the gene matches: 1. The length of the CDR3 is 15 residues. Germline values: CDR1 MNHEY, CDR2 SVGAGI. CDR3 sequence (DNA): TGTGCCAGCAGTTACTCGGACAGGGCCACAGATACGCAGTATTTT. Protein product: CASSYSDRATDTQYF.

Worth noting for this clone: This may be a read error: a much more frequent sequence differs by one nucleotide. The identical CDR3 is also encoded by other nucleotide sequences in the sample. V gene TRBV30 combines with J gene TRBJ1-6; D is possibly TRBD1 (5 bases). The CDR3 is made up of 14 amino acids. V lost 5 bases and J 3 bases, leaving 11 bases between the germline ends. In germline, CDR1 is GTSNPN, CDR2 SVGIG (reference sequence). The CDR3 is CAWGRGYYNSPLHF. In nucleotides, the CDR3 is TGTGCCTGGGGTCGGGGGTACTATAATTCACCCCTCCACTTT.

This clone has just a few counts. The chain combines TRBV29-1 with TRBJ2-7; TRBD1 agrees at 7 bases. This CDR3 is built from 15 residues. The germline V gene encodes CDR1 SQVTM and CDR2 ANQGSEA. The V segment lost 1 base and the J segment 3 bases; nucleotides outside the gene matches: 9. The CDR3 region is CSVEGHRDSLYEQYF. The CDR3 DNA reads as TGCAGCGTTGAAGGTCACAGGGACAGTCTCTACGAGCAGTACTTC.

V gene TRBV4-3 combines with J gene TRBJ1-2; no firm D call. The V end was cut by 0 bases, the J end by 4 bases, with 9 bases between. There are 14 residues in the CDR3. In germline, CDR1 is LGHNA, CDR2 YSLEER. The DNA of the CDR3 is TGCGCCAGCAGCCAAGAGCGGGCAGTCTATGGCTACACCTTC. Its translation: CASSQERAVYGYTF.

This clone was seen only a few times. The V gene is TRBV19, the J gene TRBJ2-1, with TRBD2 matching over 14 bases. This CDR3 has 16 amino acids. Unmatched junction bases numbered 5, after V lost 4 bases and J lost 6 bases. Germline V CDR1 and CDR2: LNHDA, SQIVND (reference sequence). CDR3 sequence: CASSRPGLAGGNEQFF. DNA for the CDR3: TGTGCCAGTAGTAGGCCCGGACTAGCGGGGGGCAATGAGCAGTTCTTC.

The rearrangement joins TRBV5-6 to TRBJ1-2; D uncertain. In germline, CDR1 is SGHDT, CDR2 YYEEEE. Trimming left V 1 base short and J 4 bases short, with 17 bases between. The CDR3 is made up of 16 amino acids. The CDR3 nucleotides are TGTGCCAGCAGCTTGTTCGGCCAAGAATCTTTCTATGGCTACACCTTC. Protein: CASSLFGQESFYGYTF.

This clone has a handful of counts. The CDR3 reads CASSWTSGTDTQYF. The CDR3 coding sequence is TGTGCCAGCAGCTGGACTAGCGGAACAGATACGCAGTATTTT. The gene calls are TRBV2 and TRBJ2-3; 10 bases fit TRBD2. Germline trimming cut 6 bases from V and 3 bases from J; bases unmatched to any gene: 3. The CDR3 has 14 residues. CDR1 SNHLY and CDR2 FYNNEI come from the germline V gene.

The chain couples TRBV5-1 to TRBJ1-6; no clear D. The germline V gene has CDR1 SGHRS and CDR2 YFSETQ. V lost 5 bases and J lost 7, with 7 bases in between. This CDR3 is built from 12 residues. The CDR3, as DNA: TGCGCCAGCAGTTTCAACAATTCACCCCTCCACTTT. This gives the protein CASSFNNSPLHF.

The chain has TRBV4-3 and TRBJ2-3, with 9 bases matching TRBD1. J lost 1 base, V lost 2 bases, and 1 base had no gene match. Per the germline V gene, CDR1 is LGHNA and CDR2 is YSLEER. CDR3 length: 15 amino acids. Written as DNA, the CDR3 is TGCGCCAGCAGCCAAAGGACAGGGGGCACAGATACGCAGTATTTT. Translation gives CASSQRTGGTDTQYF.

This clone was seen a handful of times. The chain employs TRBV5-1 and TRBJ2-7; weak D call: TRBD1 (6 bases). Germline V gene lookup returns CDR1 SGHRS and CDR2 YFSETQ. V lost 4 bases, J lost 2 bases, and 19 bases lay in between. The CDR3 contains 16 residues. CDR3 region: CASSADPDRIAYEQYF. CDR3 sequence (DNA): TGCGCCAGCAGCGCGGACCCCGACAGGATAGCCTACGAGCAGTACTTC.

This clone was found a few times. The chain uses TRBV7-2 and TRBJ2-7, with 8 bases that match TRBD2. V gave up 5 bases and J gave up 3 bases; unmatched junction bases: 3. Germline loops: CDR1 SGHTA, CDR2 FQGNSA. The CDR3 covers 13 residues. CDR3 protein: CASSPGGGYEQYF. The CDR3 DNA follows: TGTGCCAGCAGCCCCGGGGGGGGCTACGAGCAGTACTTC.

This clone is judged medium-sized. The rearrangement links TRBV23-1 to TRBJ2-1; D possibly corresponds to TRBD2 (6 bases). TRBV23-1 counts as an open reading frame of uncertain function. The CDR3 extends over 15 amino acids. V lost 0 bases, J lost 2 bases, and 8 bases lay in between. The DNA of the CDR3 is TGCGCCAGCAGTCAATCGGAGGGCCCCTACAATGAGCAGTTCTTC. Its protein product is CASSQSEGPYNEQFF.

This clone appeared a few times. The CDR3 nucleotides are TGTGCCAGCAGCCCTGTGTCTCGACCCACAGATACGCAGTATTTT. This codes for CASSPVSRPTDTQYF. The J gene is TRBJ2-3, the V gene TRBV9; no reliable D call. The CDR3 extends over 15 amino acids. The germline V gene encodes CDR1 SGDLS and CDR2 YYNGEE. With 4 bases removed from V and 2 bases from J, the gap between germline ends came to 14 bases.

The chain employs TRBV11-2 and TRBJ2-3; 9 positions agree with TRBD2. The germline V gene encodes CDR1 SGHAT and CDR2 FQNNGV. With 1 base clipped from V and 0 bases from J, the junction kept 2 bases outside the gene matches. The CDR3 extends over 16 amino acids. Here the CDR3 reads CASSLVAGVSTDTQYF. Written as DNA, the CDR3 is TGTGCCAGCAGCTTAGTAGCGGGGGTTAGCACAGATACGCAGTATTTT.

This clone was seen a few times. The V gene is TRBV18, the J gene TRBJ2-1, with 9 bases identical to TRBD1. Looked up from germline, CDR1 is KGHSH and CDR2 is LQKENI. The V segment lost 5 bases and the J segment 7 bases; nucleotides outside the gene matches: 9. CDR3 length equals 15 residues. The CDR3 nucleotides read TGTGCCAGCTCAGAACAGGTGGGACAGGGAAATGAGCAGTTCTTC. The encoded protein is CASSEQVGQGNEQFF.

J is TRBJ2-5 and V is TRBV29-1, with D perhaps TRBD2 (6 bases). Germline CDR1 and CDR2: SQVTM and ANQGSEA. Trimming removed 4 bases from V and 4 bases from J, with 10 bases in between. The CDR3 extends over 12 amino acids. The CDR3 sequence is CSVAEGAETQYF. CDR3 sequence (DNA): TGCAGCGTTGCGGAGGGTGCAGAGACCCAGTACTTC.

The V call is TRBV9, the J call TRBJ2-6; weak D call: TRBD2 (5 bases). CDR3 size: 15 residues. Germline values: CDR1 SGDLS, CDR2 YYNGEE. V was shortened by 0 bases and J by 1 base, with 5 bases between the two germline ends. The CDR3, as DNA: TGTGCCAGCAGCGTAGGGACTTCTGGGGCCAACGTCCTGACTTTC. Translating gives CASSVGTSGANVLTF.

This clone was picked up a small number of times. This sample also contains other DNA sequences that code for the same CDR3. The V gene is TRBV6-1, the J gene TRBJ1-1; D ambiguous. CDR1 and CDR2 from the germline V gene are MNHNS and SASEGT. V was shortened by 6 bases and J by 1 base, with 3 bases between the two germline ends. The CDR3 is 11 residues long. The CDR3 loop is CASRENTEAFF. CDR3 nucleotide sequence: TGTGCCAGCAGGGAGAACACTGAAGCTTTCTTT.

The sample holds a few counts of this clone. This chain uses TRBV21-1 with TRBJ2-5. The J call is in doubt because the DNA end fits TRBJ2-7 better. TRBV21-1 constitutes a pseudogene. This CDR3 comprises 13 residues. The CDR3 loop reads CASSPPSGTEQYF. The CDR3 nucleotides are TGTGCCAGCAGCCCGCCTTCCGGGACCGAGCAGTACTTC.